Described below is a single TCR beta chain sequence and its context. Its antigen remains unknown. This specimen belongs to a study of OX40 agonist ivuxolimab in advanced cancers. Study-level background: Three individuals attained partial responses, comprising one hepatocellular carcinoma case and two cutaneous melanoma cases.

Profiled with immunoSEQ multiplex PCR; TCRdb holds only in-frame clones, not every one. In the table there are approximately 61,000 clones, 87% of which are singletons. Baseline was the first blood sampling point, followed by cycle 4 day 1 and cycle 7 day 1. With 2 bases clipped from V and 5 bases from J, the junction kept 1 base outside the gene matches. The CDR3 contains 13 residues. Germline values: CDR1 SGHAT, CDR2 FQNNGV. Study outcomes and limitations: In the 0.1 to 3.0 mg/kg range, CD4+ and CD8+ blood T cells had expanded clonally by week 6.

The chain has TRBV11-2 and TRBJ2-5, with TRBD1 matching over 8 bases. Sample: CD4+ or CD8+ T cells sorted from blood, taken in a trial of the OX40 agonist ivuxolimab. The TCR originated in an adult with an advanced solid tumor such as melanoma, head and neck, liver or kidney cancer. The CDR3 DNA is TGTGCCAGCAGCTTACAGGGGGCTGAGACCCAGTACTTC. Translation: CASSLQGAETQYF. The full variable domain, completed using reference TRBV11-2 and TRBJ2-5, is EAGVAQSPRYKIIEKRQSVAFWCNPISGHATLYWYQQILGQGPKLLIQFQNNGVVDDSQLPKDRFSAERLKGVDSTLKIQPAKLEDSAVYLCASSLQGAETQYFGPGTRLLVL.